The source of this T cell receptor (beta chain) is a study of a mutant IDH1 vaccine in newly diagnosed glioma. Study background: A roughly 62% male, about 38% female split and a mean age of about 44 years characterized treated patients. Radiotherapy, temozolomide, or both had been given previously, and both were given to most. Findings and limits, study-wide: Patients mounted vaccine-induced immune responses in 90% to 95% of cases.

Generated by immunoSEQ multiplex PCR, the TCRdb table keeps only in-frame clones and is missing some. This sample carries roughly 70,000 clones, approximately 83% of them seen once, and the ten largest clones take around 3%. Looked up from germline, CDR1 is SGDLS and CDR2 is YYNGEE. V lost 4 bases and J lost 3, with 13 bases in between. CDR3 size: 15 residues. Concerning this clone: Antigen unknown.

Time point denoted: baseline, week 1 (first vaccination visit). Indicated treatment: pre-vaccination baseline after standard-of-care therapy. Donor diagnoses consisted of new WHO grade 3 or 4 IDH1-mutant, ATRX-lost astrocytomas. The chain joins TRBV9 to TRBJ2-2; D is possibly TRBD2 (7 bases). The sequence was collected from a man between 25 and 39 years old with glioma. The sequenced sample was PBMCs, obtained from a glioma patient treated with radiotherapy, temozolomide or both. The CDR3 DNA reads TGTGCCAGCAGCCTGGGAGGGGGATACACCGGGGAGCTGTTTTTT. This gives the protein CASSLGGGYTGELFF.